Presented here are 24 T cell receptor beta chains from one specimen sequenced in a study of regulatory T cells in long-lasting Graves disease. Indicated time point: newly diagnosed GD, antithyroid drugs for less than 3 months. RNA isolated from PBMCs was used to make the TCR library. Arm-PCR of CDR3 regions with iRepertoire HTBI primers generated TCR beta libraries. TCRdb processed the multiplex PCR reads anew with MiXCR; each CDR3 protein has one entry. The sample has fewer than 550,000 distinct CDR3 sequences, roughly a sixth seen once. These sequences were also reported in another study, on T cells in Graves' hyperthyroidism and ophthalmopathy.

Sequenced material: peripheral blood mononuclear cells (PBMCs), taken at new diagnosis, from a patient treated with antithyroid drugs. Receptors originate from a woman aged 35 to 60 with Graves disease.

This sequence joins TRBV14 and TRBJ1-2; 7 bases fit TRBD1. Germline V CDR1 and CDR2: SGHDN, FVKESK. Germline trimming cut 3 bases from V and 0 bases from J; bases unmatched to any gene: 4. The CDR3 length is 15 residues. CDR3 bases: TGTGCCAGCAGCCATTGGGACAGAGCTAACTATGGCTACACCTTC. This sequence encodes CASSHWDRANYGYTF.

This clonotype was seen a handful of times. The chain carries TRBV5-1 and TRBJ2-1; 11 positions match TRBD2. The CDR3 sequence is 17 residues long. V was pared by 0 bases and J by 6 bases, with 8 bases of the junction left unmatched. The germline gives CDR1 SGHRS, CDR2 YFSETQ. The CDR3 sequence: CASSLAPLAGGLNEQFF. CDR3 coding DNA: TGCGCCAGCAGCTTGGCCCCCTTAGCGGGGGGGCTCAATGAGCAGTTCTTC.

The chain uses TRBV18 and TRBJ2-5; tentative D call: TRBD2 (6 bases). The CDR3 contains 15 residues. Germline CDR1 reads KGHSH; CDR2 reads LQKENI. V was pared by 2 bases and J by 5 bases, with 15 bases between. Here the CDR3 DNA reads TGTGCCAGCTCACCAATGGCACTAGCCTCCGAGACCCAGTACTTC. Residues: CASSPMALASETQYF.

There are many counts of this clonotype. This chain joins TRBV2 and TRBJ2-3; the D call may be TRBD1 or TRBD2 (6 bases each). This CDR3 has 13 amino acids. The germline CDR1 and CDR2 sequences are SNHLY and FYNNEI. V was pared by 8 bases and J by 2 bases, with 11 bases between. The CDR3, as DNA: TGTGCCAGCGGGGGGCAGACCACAGATACGCAGTATTTT. It specifies CASGGQTTDTQYF.

As to this clonotype: At one end, the junction sequence differs from germline, possibly due to a read error. The chain is built from TRBV2 and TRBJ1-6; maybe TRBD1 (6 bases). Germline loops: CDR1 SNHLY, CDR2 FYNNEI. This CDR3 contains 14 residues. CDR3 loop: CDSSESRGGSPLHF. CDR3 bases: TGTGACAGCAGTGAGAGCAGGGGCGGTTCACCCCTCCACTTT.

This clonotype was seen repeatedly, ten times or more. This rearrangement joins TRBV11-2 to TRBJ1-6; D possibly corresponds to TRBD1 (5 bases). Between the trimmed V and J ends, which lost 5 bases and 10 bases, there was a span of 18 bases. Germline values: CDR1 SGHAT, CDR2 FQNNGV. The CDR3 is 15 amino acids. In nucleotides, the CDR3 is TGTGCCAGCAGCACGGTGGGGGAGCGCACGTCACCCCTCCACTTT. This encodes CASSTVGERTSPLHF.

This clonotype was found many times. The chain uses TRBV12-3 or TRBV12-4 and TRBJ2-7; TRBD1 matches 10 bases. The CDR3 length is 13 residues. V lost 1 base to trimming and J lost 6 bases; unmatched junction nucleotides: 0. The CDR3, as DNA: TGTGCCAGCAGTTTAGGGGACAGGGGCGAGCAGTACTTC. Encoded protein: CASSLGDRGEQYF.

A remark on this clonotype: The junction and the germline gene differ at one end; a read error may be behind it. The rearrangement links TRBV6-1 to TRBJ1-1; 7 positions match TRBD1. Per germline, CDR1 MNHNS and CDR2 SASEGT. This CDR3 has 12 residues. CDR3 in DNA: TGTGCCAGTACCGACAGGGTATTTGAAGCTCTCTTT. Amino acid sequence: CASTDRVFEALF.

A few counts support this clonotype. The rearrangement links TRBV13 to TRBJ2-7; 11 positions match TRBD1. The CDR3 length is 14 residues. Germline values: CDR1 PRHDT, CDR2 FYEKMQ (reference sequence). The ends lost 4 bases at V and 10 bases at J; junction bases unmatched: 9. This CDR3 is CASSSYGTGGGQYF. CDR3 in DNA: TGTGCCAGCAGCTCATACGGGACAGGGGGAGGACAGTACTTC.

The chain carries TRBV20-1 and TRBJ2-1, with D tentatively TRBD2 (6 bases). Germline loops: CDR1 DFQATT, CDR2 SNEGSKA (reference sequence). The ends were cut back, 4 bases at V and 2 bases at J, with 12 bases in the middle. The CDR3 has 14 amino acids. The CDR3 loop is CSATPGEAYNEQFF. The CDR3 DNA reads as TGCAGTGCTACACCGGGGGAGGCCTACAATGAGCAGTTCTTC.

In its sample, this clonotype was seen many times. The chain recombines TRBV6-1 with TRBJ2-7; 11 positions agree with TRBD1. Trimming took 2 bases from V and 3 from J; bases not matched to a gene: 3. Germline V gives CDR1 MNHNS, CDR2 SASEGT. This CDR3 comprises 15 residues. CDR3: CASSEWGTGGYEQYF. As DNA, the CDR3 is TGTGCCAGCAGTGAATGGGGGACAGGGGGCTACGAGCAGTACTTC.

This clonotype occurred many times. The V and J genes are TRBV12-3 or TRBV12-4 and TRBJ1-5; 7 bases are shared with TRBD1. The CDR3 contains 14 residues. V shed 7 bases, J shed 4 bases, and the junction held 7 bases outside the gene matches. The CDR3 here is CASTVGQLNQPQHF. The DNA for the CDR3 is TGTGCCAGCACCGTGGGACAGCTAAATCAGCCCCAGCATTTT.

This clonotype was counted between two and nine times. This chain joins TRBV20-1 and TRBJ2-5, with D perhaps TRBD2 (6 bases). Trimming pared 6 bases from V and 1 base from J, leaving 12 bases between. This CDR3 spans 13 amino acids. CDR1 is DFQATT, CDR2 SNEGSKA, per germline (reference sequence). CDR3 sequence: CSALPGLQETQYF. The CDR3 nucleotides read TGCAGTGCACTGCCGGGACTCCAAGAGACCCAGTACTTC.

This clonotype was seen a few times. The rearrangement links TRBV3-1 to TRBJ1-1; 7 bases are shared with TRBD1. J lost 5 bases, V lost 3 bases, and 15 bases had no gene match. Germline values: CDR1 LGHDT, CDR2 YNNKEL (reference sequence). This CDR3 spans 17 amino acids. CDR3 coding DNA: TGTGCCAGCAGCCACGATCTTAGGAGGCAGGGGGTTACTGAAGCTTTCTTT. This translates into CASSHDLRRQGVTEAFF.

This clonotype has only a few counts. The V gene is TRBV5-1, the J gene TRBJ2-1; maybe TRBD1 (6 bases). This CDR3 comprises 12 residues. Trimming stripped 4 bases from V and 11 bases from J, with 13 bases between. CDR1 and CDR2 (germline): SGHRS, YFSETQ. The CDR3 bases are TGCGCCAGCAGCGTTCTACAGGGCCAGCAGTTCTTC. It yields the protein CASSVLQGQQFF.

This clonotype occurred a few times. V and J are TRBV25-1 and TRBJ2-2; D not certain. The CDR3 spans 14 residues. Germline CDR1 and CDR2: MGHDK and SYGVNS. Trimming stripped 3 bases from V and 4 bases from J, with 9 bases between. This CDR3 is CASSENWGTGELFF. The CDR3 DNA reads TGTGCCAGCAGTGAGAATTGGGGCACCGGGGAGCTGTTTTTT.

This clonotype was counted at least ten times. The chain employs TRBV6-1 and TRBJ2-7; D is ambiguous. Germline values: CDR1 MNHNS, CDR2 SASEGT. The CDR3 runs to 14 residues. V was trimmed by 7 bases and J by 3 bases, leaving 16 bases between them. This CDR3 reads CASTPTWGFYEQYF. The CDR3 nucleotides are TGTGCCAGCACTCCGACATGGGGTTTCTACGAGCAGTACTTC.

This clonotype was detected ten times or more. The V call is TRBV30, the J call TRBJ1-2; 9 bases map to TRBD1. Germline V lookup: CDR1 GTSNPN, CDR2 SVGIG (reference sequence). The CDR3 is 13 amino acids. Trimming removed 5 bases from V and 0 bases from J; junction bases left unmatched: 1. DNA of the CDR3: TGTGCCTGGCGACAGGGGGCTAACTATGGCTACACCTTC. Its protein is CAWRQGANYGYTF.

The V call is TRBV6-5, the J call TRBJ2-3; no reliable D call. Germline V gene sequence: CDR1 MNHEY, CDR2 SVGAGI. The V end was cut by 0 bases, the J end by 1 base, with 5 bases between. This CDR3 has 14 amino acids. CDR3 in DNA: TGTGCCAGCAGTTACTCGCAGGGCACAGATACGCAGTATTTT. Residues: CASSYSQGTDTQYF.

This clonotype was observed many times. This chain connects TRBV6-1 to TRBJ2-1, with TRBD1 matching over 10 bases. CDR1 is MNHNS and CDR2 is SASEGT in the germline V gene. J was trimmed by 3 bases and V by 5 bases; bases with no gene match: 4. This CDR3 spans 15 amino acids. The chain's CDR3 is CASSMTGGLYNEQFF. The CDR3, as DNA: TGTGCCAGCAGTATGACAGGGGGCCTCTACAATGAGCAGTTCTTC.

This clonotype turned up a few times. The genes are TRBV27 and TRBJ1-4, with 7 bases identical to TRBD1. The CDR3 runs to 15 residues. The V and J ends lost 4 bases and 3 bases, in that order; junction bases with no gene match: 5. Per germline, CDR1 MNHEY and CDR2 SMNVEV (reference sequence). For the CDR3, the DNA is TGTGCCAGCAGTTCCTACAGGGGTTCTAATGAAAAACTGTTTTTT. Translation gives CASSSYRGSNEKLFF. Together with reference TRBV27 and TRBJ1-4, the CDR3 gives the full variable domain: EAQVTQNPRYLITVTGKKLTVTCSQNMNHEYMSWYRQDPGLGLRQIYYSMNVEVTDKGDVPEGYKVSRKEKRNFPLILESPSPNQTSLYFCASSSYRGSNEKLFFGSGTQLSVL.

The chain joins TRBV30 to TRBJ2-1, with TRBD2 as a possible D gene (5 bases). Trimming shortened V by 3 bases and J by 3 bases, and 9 bases separated the two germline ends. The CDR3 covers 13 residues. CDR1 is GTSNPN, CDR2 SVGIG, per germline (reference sequence). CDR3 region: CAWSAGIYNEQFF. The CDR3 DNA sequence: TGTGCCTGGAGCGCCGGGATCTACAATGAGCAGTTCTTC.

The V call is TRBV7-6, the J call TRBJ2-5, with 7 nucleotides matching TRBD1. Per germline, CDR1 SGHVS and CDR2 FNYEAQ. V was pared by 0 bases and J by 5 bases, with 3 bases of the junction left unmatched. The CDR3 is made up of 14 amino acids. The CDR3 nucleotides are TGTGCCAGCAGCTTAGCGACAGGGTTGGAGACCCAGTACTTC. It specifies CASSLATGLETQYF.

This clonotype was recorded a few times. V usage is TRBV19 and J usage is TRBJ1-2, with 7 bases that match TRBD1. This CDR3 spans 14 amino acids. Trimming at V came to 5 bases and at J to 5 bases, leaving 8 bases not matched to a gene. Germline-derived CDR1 and CDR2 are LNHDA and SQIVND (reference sequence). CDR3 loop: CASSVQGFGYGYTF. CDR3 bases: TGTGCCAGTAGTGTACAGGGGTTCGGGTATGGCTACACCTTC. The full variable domain, in which reference TRBV19 and TRBJ1-2 provide the parts outside the CDR3, is DGGITQSPKYLFRKEGQNVTLSCEQNLNHDAMYWYRQDPGQGLRLIYYSQIVNDFQKGDIAEGYSVSREKKESFPLTVTSAQKNPTAFYLCASSVQGFGYGYTFGSGTRLTVV.